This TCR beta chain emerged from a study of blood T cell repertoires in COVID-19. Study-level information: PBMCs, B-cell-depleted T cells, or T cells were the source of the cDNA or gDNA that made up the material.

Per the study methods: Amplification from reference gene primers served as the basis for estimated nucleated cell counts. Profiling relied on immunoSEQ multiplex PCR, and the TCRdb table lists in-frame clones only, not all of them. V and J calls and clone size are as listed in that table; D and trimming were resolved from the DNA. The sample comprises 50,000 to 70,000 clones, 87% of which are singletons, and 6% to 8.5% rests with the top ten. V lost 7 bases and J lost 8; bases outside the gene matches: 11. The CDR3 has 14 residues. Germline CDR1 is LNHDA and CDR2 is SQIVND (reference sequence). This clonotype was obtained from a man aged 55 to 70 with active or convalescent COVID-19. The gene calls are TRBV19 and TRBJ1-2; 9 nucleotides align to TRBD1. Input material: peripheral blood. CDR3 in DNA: TGTGCCAGTACCCGAGACCGGGACAGGGACGGCTACACCTTC. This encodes CASTRDRDRDGYTF.